A single sample gave rise to the 17 T cell receptor beta chains below, sequenced in a study of blood T cell repertoires in COVID-19. The table came from immunoSEQ multiplex PCR; TCRdb's copy has only in-frame clones and leaves some out. The sample includes roughly 290,000 clones, 70% to 90% seen only once; the top ten take more than 2%. Sequenced sample: PBMCs or T cells enriched from blood (not recorded which). Receptors were obtained from a man aged 30 to 39 who had recovered from COVID-19.

The rearrangement joins TRBV24-1 to TRBJ2-7; weak D call: TRBD1 (6 bases). Between the trimmed V and J ends, which lost 6 bases and 7 bases, there was a span of 15 bases. Germline V gives CDR1 KGHDR, CDR2 SFDVKD. The CDR3 is made up of 13 amino acids. DNA of the CDR3: TGTGCCACCAGTCAAGGGGGTTCCCGAGAGCAGTACTTC. It codes for CATSQGGSREQYF.

On this clone itself: At one of its ends the junction is not consistent with the germline gene, which may arise from a read error. The rearrangement links TRBV7-7 to TRBJ2-5; 11 positions match TRBD2. This CDR3 contains 17 residues. CDR1 is SSHAT and CDR2 is FNYEAQ in the germline V gene (reference sequence). The CDR3 coding sequence is TGTGCTAGCAGCCCGCTGGGACTAGCGGTCGCCGGAGAGACCCAGTACTTC. This translates into CASSPLGLAVAGETQYF.

Concerning this clone itself: The sample has other DNA sequences that encode this CDR3 too. The rearrangement uses TRBV5-1 and TRBJ2-2, with TRBD1 matching over 8 bases. Germline trimming cut 5 bases from V and 1 base from J; bases unmatched to any gene: 4. Per germline, CDR1 SGHRS and CDR2 YFSETQ. This CDR3 region has 15 residues. The CDR3 region has the DNA TGCGCCAGCAGTTCCGGGACAGGGAACACCGGGGAGCTGTTTTTT. Amino acids: CASSSGTGNTGELFF.

The chain recombines TRBV13 with TRBJ1-2; 12 bases line up with TRBD1. Germline CDR1 PRHDT, CDR2 FYEKMQ (reference sequence). The CDR3 has 16 amino acids. The junction had 12 bases not matched to a gene; V was cut back by 5 bases and J by 8 bases. The CDR3 region has the DNA TGTGCCAGCAGCCCCCAACCGGGACAGGGGGCAGGAGGCTACACCTTC. This sequence encodes CASSPQPGQGAGGYTF.

This clone was seen just once. The rearrangement uses TRBV7-9 and TRBJ2-7; 8 bases are a match to TRBD1. Looked up from germline, CDR1 is SEHNR and CDR2 is FQNEAQ (reference sequence). The CDR3 spans 18 residues. Trimming at V came to 4 bases and at J to 2 bases, leaving 16 bases not matched to a gene. The CDR3 here is CASSSRGDGQGTPYEQYF. The CDR3 DNA reads TGTGCCAGCAGCTCTAGAGGGGACGGACAGGGAACGCCCTACGAGCAGTACTTC.

This clone was observed once. CDR3 loop: CAWVDRQNYEQYF. The CDR3 region has the DNA TGTGCCTGGGTGGACAGACAAAACTACGAGCAGTACTTC. The chain couples TRBV30 to TRBJ2-7, with D tentatively TRBD1 (6 bases). Germline V lookup: CDR1 GTSNPN, CDR2 SVGIG (reference sequence). The CDR3 runs 13 residues. V was clipped by 5 bases and J by 3 bases, with 14 bases between them.

The V and J genes are TRBV5-1 and TRBJ2-2; 12 bases line up with TRBD2. Trimming removed 0 bases from V and 0 bases from J; junction bases left unmatched: 3. This CDR3 comprises 18 residues. CDR1 and CDR2 (germline): SGHRS, YFSETQ. In nucleotides, the CDR3 is TGCGCCAGCAGCTTGGGACTAGCGGGGGCCACGAACACCGGGGAGCTGTTTTTT. It codes for CASSLGLAGATNTGELFF. Looking up the rest from reference TRBV5-1 and TRBJ2-2 gives the full variable domain: KAGVTQTPRYLIKTRGQQVTLSCSPISGHRSVSWYQQTPGQGLQFLFEYFSETQRNKGNFPGRFSGRQFSNSRSEMNVSTLELGDSALYLCASSLGLAGATNTGELFFGEGSRLTVL.

The chain carries TRBV3-1 (or the pseudogene TRBV3-2) and TRBJ2-4; no definite D call. V was pared by 1 base and J by 12 bases, with 7 bases between. CDR1 and CDR2 from the germline V gene are LGHDT and YNNKEL (reference sequence). The CDR3 runs 11 residues. CDR3: CASSQGGTQYF. CDR3 nucleotides: TGTGCCAGCAGCCAAGGCGGCACTCAGTACTTC.

The chain joins TRBV5-1 to TRBJ1-1, with TRBD1 matching over 7 bases. CDR1 is SGHRS and CDR2 is YFSETQ in the germline V gene. V was pared by 4 bases and J by 7 bases, with 4 bases of the junction left unmatched. This CDR3 region has 12 residues. The CDR3 spells CASSPRDSEAFF. CDR3 nucleotide sequence: TGCGCCAGCAGCCCCCGGGACAGTGAAGCTTTCTTT.

This clone was detected once. The chain recombines TRBV6-6 with TRBJ2-7; D possibly corresponds to TRBD2 (5 bases). Germline loops: CDR1 MNHNY, CDR2 SVGAGI (reference sequence). The CDR3 sequence is 16 residues long. V gave up 2 bases and J gave up 0 bases, with 14 bases separating them. The CDR3 coding sequence is TGTGCCAGCAGTTACGGGGAGCCGCGAAACTCCTACGAGCAGTACTTC. It translates to CASSYGEPRNSYEQYF.

This sequence joins TRBV20-1 and TRBJ1-2, with 11 nucleotides matching TRBD1. The V gene end was trimmed by 3 bases and the J gene end by 8 bases; junction bases not matched to a gene: 8. CDR3 length equals 14 residues. CDR1 is DFQATT, CDR2 SNEGSKA, per germline (reference sequence). CDR3 in amino acids: CSASMGQGVLGYTF. CDR3 DNA sequence: TGCAGTGCTAGTATGGGACAGGGGGTCTTAGGCTACACCTTC.

The V and J genes are TRBV7-9 and TRBJ1-5; no definite D call. The CDR3 spans 13 residues. The ends were cut back, 1 base at V and 9 bases at J, with 10 bases in the middle. Germline V CDR1 and CDR2: SEHNR, FQNEAQ (reference sequence). The CDR3 is CASSLVIAGPQHF. CDR3 in DNA: TGTGCCAGCAGCTTAGTAATTGCGGGGCCCCAGCATTTT. Using reference TRBV7-9 and TRBJ1-5 for the parts outside the CDR3, the full variable domain is DTGVSQNPRHKITKRGQNVTFRCDPISEHNRLYWYRQTLGQGPEFLTYFQNEAQLEKSRLLSDRFSAERPKGSFSTLEIQRTEQGDSAMYLCASSLVIAGPQHFGDGTRLSIL.

The V call is TRBV30, the J call TRBJ1-5, with D perhaps matching TRBD1 (5 bases). Trimming cost V 0 bases and J 5 bases, with 17 bases left between them. There are 16 residues in the CDR3. CDR1 is GTSNPN, CDR2 SVGIG, per germline (reference sequence). The CDR3 here is CAWSVSGGVEDQPQHF. The DNA for the CDR3 is TGTGCCTGGAGTGTATCCGGAGGGGTGGAGGATCAGCCCCAGCATTTT.

This chain uses TRBV5-1 with TRBJ2-3; a weak D match, TRBD2 (6 bases). Trimming shortened V by 0 bases and J by 0 bases, and 8 bases separated the two germline ends. Per the germline V gene, CDR1 is SGHRS and CDR2 is YFSETQ. The CDR3 runs to 15 residues. The CDR3 is CASSLGGASTDTQYF. CDR3 nucleotides: TGCGCCAGCAGCTTGGGCGGGGCAAGCACAGATACGCAGTATTTT. The complete variable domain, with remaining parts taken from reference TRBV5-1 and TRBJ2-3, reads KAGVTQTPRYLIKTRGQQVTLSCSPISGHRSVSWYQQTPGQGLQFLFEYFSETQRNKGNFPGRFSGRQFSNSRSEMNVSTLELGDSALYLCASSLGGASTDTQYFGPGTRLTVL.

V and J are TRBV27 and TRBJ1-5; weak D call: TRBD1 (5 bases). Between the trimmed V and J ends, which lost 6 bases and 5 bases, there was a span of 20 bases. Germline loops: CDR1 MNHEY, CDR2 SMNVEV (reference sequence). CDR3 length equals 16 residues. CDR3 in DNA: TGTGCCAGCAGACCTATTGGGCAGGGACTTCATCAGCCCCAGCATTTT. Translation gives CASRPIGQGLHQPQHF.

A few counts support this clone. J is TRBJ2-3 and V is TRBV7-9; maybe TRBD1 (5 bases). The CDR3 contains 14 residues. Germline values: CDR1 SEHNR, CDR2 FQNEAQ (reference sequence). Between the trimmed V and J ends, which lost 6 bases and 2 bases, there was a span of 12 bases. CDR3 DNA: TGTGCCAGCAGACGAAGGACAAACACAGATACGCAGTATTTT. Residues: CASRRRTNTDTQYF.

The V gene is TRBV3-1 (or the pseudogene TRBV3-2), the J gene TRBJ1-1; 9 positions match TRBD1. The V and J ends lost 1 base and 4 bases, in that order; junction bases with no gene match: 16. Germline CDR1 reads LGHDT; CDR2 reads YNNKEL (reference sequence). This CDR3 has 19 amino acids. The CDR3 DNA follows: TGTGCCAGCAGCCAAGTGGGATGGACAGGGGAAGGGTTGGGCACTGAAGCTTTCTTT. Amino acid sequence: CASSQVGWTGEGLGTEAFF.